The entry below gives a single T cell receptor (beta chain) sequence along with its context. This CDR3 is 18 amino acids long. Trimming shortened V by 1 base and J by 3 bases, and 21 bases separated the two germline ends. Germline V gene data show CDR1 as SNHLY and CDR2 as FYNNEI. The source of the sample is a study of T cell responses to AZD1222 COVID-19 vaccine. Profiling relied on immunoSEQ multiplex PCR, and the TCRdb table lists in-frame clones only, not all of them. Of 130,000 or so clones detected, roughly 93% appear once; the ten largest clones hold around 1%. The source material was peripheral blood, sampled 28 days after the second AZD1222 dose. The rearrangement joins TRBV2 to TRBJ2-5; perhaps TRBD2 as D (6 bases). This TCR came from an adult who received the AZD1222 COVID-19 vaccine. CDR3 sequence reads: CASSEVSWREAREETQYF. The CDR3 DNA reads TGTGCCAGCAGTGAAGTTAGTTGGCGGGAAGCGAGAGAAGAGACCCAGTACTTC.